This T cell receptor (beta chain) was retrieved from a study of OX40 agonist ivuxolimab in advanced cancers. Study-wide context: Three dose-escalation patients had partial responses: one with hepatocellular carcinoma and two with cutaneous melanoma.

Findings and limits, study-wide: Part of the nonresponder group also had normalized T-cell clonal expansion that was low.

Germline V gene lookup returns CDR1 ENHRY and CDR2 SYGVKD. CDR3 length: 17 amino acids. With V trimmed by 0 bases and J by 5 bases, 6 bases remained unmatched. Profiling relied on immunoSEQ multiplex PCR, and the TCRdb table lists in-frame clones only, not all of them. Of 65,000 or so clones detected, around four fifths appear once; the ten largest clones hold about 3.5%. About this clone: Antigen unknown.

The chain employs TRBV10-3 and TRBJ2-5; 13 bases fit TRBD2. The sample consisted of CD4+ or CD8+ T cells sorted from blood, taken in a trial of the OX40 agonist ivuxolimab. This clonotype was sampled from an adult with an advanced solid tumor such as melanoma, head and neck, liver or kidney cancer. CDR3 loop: CAISESGLAGDRETQYF. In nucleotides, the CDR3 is TGTGCCATCAGTGAGTCCGGACTAGCGGGAGATCGGGAGACCCAGTACTTC.